Here is one T cell receptor (beta chain) with its context. The target antigen is unknown. Trimming shortened V by 0 bases and J by 7 bases, and 12 bases separated the two germline ends. The CDR3 is 15 residues long. Germline CDR1 is MNHNS and CDR2 is SASEGT. In the source study's methods: In the immunoSEQ data, sequences were junction-only and lacked quality scores, so filtering differed. Libraries were prepared by immunoSEQ multiplex PCR; TCRdb keeps only in-frame clonotypes and omits some of them. The DNA was the basis for D and trimming; V, J and clone size are from that table. The data contain about 820,000 clones, more than 85% of them singletons. Naive CD8 cells were CD45RO-negative, positively selected for CCR7, excluding terminally differentiated effector memory CD45RA+ cells. The record originates from a study of shared clonotypes between healthy human individuals. General observations from the study: Clonotypes shared by all four sorted-subset donors had higher generation probabilities than non-shared clonotypes. The genetic and exposure-history diversity represented was limited by few donors.

The TCR originated in a man aged 25-45 years in good health. Sequenced sample: naive CD8+ T cells sorted from blood. The chain has TRBV6-1 and TRBJ1-4; TRBD1 is a possible D gene (5 bases). CDR3 amino acids: CASSEAAGTAEKLFF. CDR3 coding DNA: TGTGCCAGCAGTGAAGCGGCAGGGACGGCTGAAAAACTGTTTTTT.